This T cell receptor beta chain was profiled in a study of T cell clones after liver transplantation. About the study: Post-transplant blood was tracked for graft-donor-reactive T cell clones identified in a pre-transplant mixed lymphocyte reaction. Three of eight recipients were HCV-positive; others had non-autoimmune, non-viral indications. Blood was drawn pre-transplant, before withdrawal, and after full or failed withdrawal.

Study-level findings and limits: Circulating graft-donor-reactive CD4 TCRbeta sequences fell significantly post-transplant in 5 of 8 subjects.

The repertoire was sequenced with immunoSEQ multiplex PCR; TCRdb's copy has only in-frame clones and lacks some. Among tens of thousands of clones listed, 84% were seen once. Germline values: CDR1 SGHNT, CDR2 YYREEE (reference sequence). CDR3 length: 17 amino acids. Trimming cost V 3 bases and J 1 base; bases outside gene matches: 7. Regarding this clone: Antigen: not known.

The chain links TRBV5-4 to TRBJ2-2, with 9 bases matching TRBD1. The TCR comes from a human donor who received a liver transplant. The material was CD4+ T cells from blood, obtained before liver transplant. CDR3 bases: TGTGCCAGCAGCTCGGACAGGGGCCTTATGAACACCGGGGAGCTGTTTTTT. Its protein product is CASSSDRGLMNTGELFF.